One T cell receptor (beta chain) is described in this entry. Its antigen is as yet unknown. This sample is drawn from a study of Tregs in tolerant kidney transplant recipients. CD4+CD25+CD127- Tregs, CD4+CD25- non-Tregs, CD4 and CD8 cells were sorted. General observations from the study: Expanding Tregs on activated donor B cells appeared to best identify donor-specific TCRbeta clones. Biological reproducibility was not directly addressed, but technical replication error appeared minimal.

Here immunoSEQ multiplex PCR was the method, and the copy in TCRdb shows in-frame clones only, minus some. The sample includes 120,000 or so clones, roughly nine tenths of them seen just once. V was pared by 3 bases and J by 7 bases, with 16 bases between. The germline V gene encodes CDR1 SGDLS and CDR2 YYNGEE. The CDR3 length is 15 residues. The V call is TRBV9, the J call TRBJ1-4; unclear D gene. Sequencing was done on a sample of CD4+ T cells from blood. The clonotype comes from a human donor in good health. DNA of the CDR3: TGTGCCAGCAGCGCGGTCGGGGTACGGGGTGAAAAACTGTTTTTT. Its protein product is CASSAVGVRGEKLFF. Filled out from reference TRBV9 and TRBJ1-4, the complete variable domain reads DSGVTQTPKHLITATGQRVTLRCSPRSGDLSVYWYQQSLDQGLQFLIQYYNGEERAKGNILERFSAQQFPDLHSELNLSSLELGDSALYFCASSAVGVRGEKLFFGSGTQLSVL.